The next 27 T cell receptor beta chains were all read from a single sample in a study of a mutant IDH1 vaccine in newly diagnosed glioma. The data were produced by immunoSEQ multiplex PCR, yet TCRdb's version contains in-frame clones alone and is incomplete. The sample gives some 27,000 clones, about three quarters of which show up once; almost 9.5% is in the top ten. Time point of the sample: week 5, during vaccination. Doses consisted of 300 ug of mutant IDH1 20-mer peptide each, paired with topical imiquimod. Their antigens remain unidentified. The sample here was PBMCs, taken from a glioma patient whose treatment included an IDH1 peptide vaccine. Every receptor here comes from a middle-aged man with glioma.

This chain links TRBV9 with TRBJ2-3, with TRBD2 identical over 7 bases. This CDR3 contains 16 residues. Trimming took 4 bases from V and 1 from J; bases not matched to a gene: 9. CDR1 SGDLS and CDR2 YYNGEE come from the germline V gene. Written as DNA, the CDR3 is TGTGCCAGCAGCCCTAGGGGTACTAGCGGCACAGATACGCAGTATTTT. This encodes CASSPRGTSGTDTQYF. Supplemented by reference TRBV9 and TRBJ2-3, the full variable domain reads DSGVTQTPKHLITATGQRVTLRCSPRSGDLSVYWYQQSLDQGLQFLIQYYNGEERAKGNILERFSAQQFPDLHSELNLSSLELGDSALYFCASSPRGTSGTDTQYFGPGTRLTVL.

In its sample, this clone was seen once. The chain couples TRBV20-1 to TRBJ2-3; D possibly corresponds to TRBD1 (6 bases). The CDR3 runs to 11 residues. The V gene's germline CDR1 is DFQATT and CDR2 SNEGSKA (reference sequence). The germline V and J ends were trimmed by 3 bases and 9 bases, with 10 bases remaining between them. CDR3 bases: TGCAGTGCTAGTGACAGGTCGACGCAGTATTTT. Translated: CSASDRSTQYF.

The chain carries TRBV4-1 and TRBJ1-1; no clear D. This CDR3 region has 15 residues. Germline V CDR1 and CDR2: MGHRA, YSYEKL. V shed 4 bases and J shed 1 base, with 13 bases lying between them. The CDR3 DNA reads TGCGCCAGCAGCCTTCGAGGAGGGAGGAACACTGAAGCTTTCTTT. Its protein product is CASSLRGGRNTEAFF.

The chain is built from TRBV5-6 and TRBJ1-2; TRBD1 matches at 7 bases. Germline V gene lookup returns CDR1 SGHDT and CDR2 YYEEEE. J gave up 3 bases and V 4 bases, and 6 bases lay outside the gene matches. CDR3 length equals 14 residues. CDR3 loop: CASSAGTAYYGYTF. The CDR3 region has the DNA TGTGCCAGCAGCGCTGGGACAGCATACTATGGCTACACCTTC.

CDR3: CASSYDRVGEKLFF. CDR3 bases: TGTGCCAGCAGTTACGACAGGGTGGGGGAAAAACTGTTTTTT. This chain links TRBV6-5 with TRBJ1-4; TRBD1 matches 7 bases. This CDR3 contains 14 residues. V dropped 2 bases and J dropped 8; count of bases not matched to a gene: 5. In germline, CDR1 is MNHEY, CDR2 SVGAGI.

J is TRBJ2-1 and V is TRBV4-3; 7 positions agree with TRBD2. The J segment lost 4 bases and the V segment lost 4 bases, leaving 13 bases of the junction unmatched. This CDR3 contains 17 residues. Germline CDR1 reads LGHNA; CDR2 reads YSLEER. CDR3 region: CASSPLPAGVSYNEQFF. The CDR3 DNA follows: TGCGCCAGCAGCCCCCTCCCGGCGGGAGTGTCTTACAATGAGCAGTTCTTC.

V and J are TRBV7-9 and TRBJ2-7, with TRBD1 as a possible D gene (6 bases). Trimming removed 1 base from V and 5 bases from J, with 18 bases in between. Per the germline V gene, CDR1 is SEHNR and CDR2 is FQNEAQ (reference sequence). The CDR3 has 16 amino acids. CDR3 nucleotides: TGTGCCAGCAGCTTAGGTACCACAGGGACGGAAAACGAGCAGTACTTC. Its protein product is CASSLGTTGTENEQYF.

This rearrangement joins TRBV21-1 to TRBJ2-2; the table's D gene call, TRBD2, was not cross checked with the DNA. TRBV21-1 is flagged as a pseudogene. This CDR3 spans 17 amino acids. CDR3 nucleotides: TGTGCCAGCAGCCCCCGGGGAGGGGGACACGACACCGGGGAGCTGTTTTTT. Protein product: CASSPRGGGHDTGELFF.

The chain couples TRBV7-9 to TRBJ1-5, with D unclear. The CDR3 loop spans 15 amino acids. The V gene lost 3 bases and the J gene lost 1 base, with 10 bases spanning the gap. The V gene's germline CDR1 is SEHNR and CDR2 FQNEAQ (reference sequence). Written as DNA, the CDR3 is TGTGCCAGCAGCTTTTCGGGCGGCAGCAATCAGCCCCAGCATTTT. It encodes CASSFSGGSNQPQHF.

The V gene is TRBV11-2, the J gene TRBJ1-1, with D uncertain. CDR1 and CDR2 from the germline V gene are SGHAT and FQNNGV. The CDR3 totals 11 residues. Between the trimmed V and J ends, which lost 5 bases and 10 bases, there was a span of 11 bases. CDR3 in amino acids: CASSQGQGAFF. The CDR3 DNA sequence: TGTGCCAGCAGCCAAGGGCAAGGAGCTTTCTTT.

The J gene is TRBJ1-2, the V gene TRBV19; tentatively, D is TRBD1 (5 bases). This CDR3 contains 14 residues. Trimming shortened V by 3 bases and J by 7 bases, and 15 bases separated the two germline ends. Germline lookup yields CDR1 LNHDA and CDR2 SQIVND (reference sequence). CDR3 region: CASSIQGFGRGYTF. The CDR3 nucleotides read TGTGCCAGTAGTATTCAGGGTTTTGGGCGTGGCTACACCTTC.

The V and J genes are TRBV11-2 and TRBJ1-2, with TRBD1 identical over 8 bases. This CDR3 comprises 14 residues. The V and J ends lost 6 bases and 2 bases, in that order; junction bases with no gene match: 5. Germline loops: CDR1 SGHAT, CDR2 FQNNGV. CDR3 in amino acids: CASRPRQGNYGYTF. CDR3 coding DNA: TGTGCCAGCAGGCCGAGACAGGGGAACTATGGCTACACCTTC.

The chain recombines TRBV6-1 with TRBJ2-3, with D possibly TRBD1 on 6 matching bases. Per the germline V gene, CDR1 is MNHNS and CDR2 is SASEGT. V gave up 4 bases and J gave up 0 bases, with 11 bases separating them. CDR3 length: 15 amino acids. CDR3 coding DNA: TGTGCCAGCAGTGGCCAGGGGTCTAGCACAGATACGCAGTATTTT. This codes for CASSGQGSSTDTQYF.

V usage is TRBV2 and J usage is TRBJ1-4; TRBD1 might be the D (5 bases). This CDR3 spans 14 amino acids. V was cut by 7 bases and J by 7 bases, with 16 bases left in between. The germline V gene has CDR1 SNHLY and CDR2 FYNNEI. The CDR3 sequence: CASTPTVISEKLFF. DNA of the CDR3: TGTGCCAGCACCCCGACAGTAATCTCTGAAAAACTGTTTTTT.

The chain employs TRBV18 and TRBJ2-7, with D maybe TRBD1 (6 bases). This CDR3 comprises 19 residues. The V gene's germline CDR1 is KGHSH and CDR2 LQKENI. Trimming left V 2 bases short and J 3 bases short, with 26 bases between. CDR3 protein: CASSPSNFSSGQRIYEQYF. CDR3 nucleotide sequence: TGTGCCAGCTCACCAAGTAATTTTTCGTCGGGACAAAGGATCTACGAGCAGTACTTC.

The sample holds a few counts of this clone. V and J are TRBV4-1 and TRBJ2-1; TRBD1 is a possible D gene (5 bases). There are 13 residues in the CDR3. Looked up from germline, CDR1 is MGHRA and CDR2 is YSYEKL. Trimming cost V 1 base and J 6 bases, with 7 bases left between them. The CDR3 loop reads CASSQGQFNEQFF. CDR3 sequence (DNA): TGCGCCAGCAGCCAAGGACAGTTCAATGAGCAGTTCTTC.

The chain recombines TRBV27 with TRBJ2-1, with 12 nucleotides matching TRBD2. This CDR3 is 15 amino acids long. The V gene end was trimmed by 1 base and the J gene end by 7 bases; junction bases not matched to a gene: 2. Germline values: CDR1 MNHEY, CDR2 SMNVEV (reference sequence). This CDR3 is CASSLLGLAGNEQFF. CDR3 bases: TGTGCCAGCAGTTTATTGGGACTAGCGGGTAATGAGCAGTTCTTC.

This chain uses TRBV4-3 with TRBJ2-2, with D maybe TRBD2 (5 bases). CDR1 is LGHNA and CDR2 is YSLEER in the germline V gene. The V end was cut by 3 bases, the J end by 0 bases, with 11 bases between. The CDR3 contains 16 residues. In DNA form, the CDR3 reads TGCGCCAGCAGCCAGGAGGTAGTCGCGAACACCGGGGAGCTGTTTTTT. Its translation is CASSQEVVANTGELFF.

The chain links TRBV11-2 to TRBJ2-7; 8 nucleotides line up with TRBD1. The V segment lost 5 bases and the J segment 2 bases; nucleotides outside the gene matches: 5. The CDR3 has 14 amino acids. CDR1 SGHAT and CDR2 FQNNGV come from the germline V gene. CDR3 protein: CASSTGQAAYEQYV. The CDR3 bases are TGTGCCAGCAGCACGGGACAGGCGGCCTACGAGCAGTACGTC.

The chain is built from TRBV19 and TRBJ2-1; the D gene is possibly TRBD2 (6 bases). From germline, CDR1 is LNHDA and CDR2 SQIVND (reference sequence). The CDR3 extends over 16 amino acids. Between the trimmed V and J ends, which lost 7 bases and 6 bases, there was a span of 22 bases. CDR3 DNA: TGTGCCAGTACCGCAAGTAGCGGACTACCGATCAATGAGCAGTTCTTC. Residues: CASTASSGLPINEQFF.

The chain is built from TRBV6-5 and TRBJ1-6, with D possibly matching TRBD1 (6 bases). Germline-derived CDR1 and CDR2 are MNHEY and SVGAGI. Deletions cut 5 bases from V and 7 bases from J, with 15 bases between. CDR3 size: 15 residues. This chain's CDR3 is CASSRIQGRNSPLHF. The CDR3 nucleotides read TGTGCCAGCAGTAGAATACAGGGACGGAATTCACCCCTCCACTTT.

The rearrangement uses TRBV7-1 and TRBJ2-7, with no clear D. Being an ORF, TRBV7-1 has a function that is uncertain. The ends were cut back, 7 bases at V and 0 bases at J, with 10 bases in the middle. This CDR3 has 13 amino acids. The CDR3 spells CASTTLDSYEQYF. DNA of the CDR3: TGTGCCAGCACCACGTTGGACTCCTACGAGCAGTACTTC.

The chain joins TRBV19 to TRBJ2-1, with 8 bases identical to TRBD1. The CDR3 contains 16 residues. Unmatched junction bases numbered 9, after V lost 0 bases and J lost 8 bases. CDR1 and CDR2 from the germline V gene are LNHDA and SQIVND (reference sequence). The chain's CDR3 is CASSIDWTGKSDEQFF. The CDR3 region has the DNA TGTGCCAGTAGTATAGACTGGACAGGGAAATCCGATGAGCAGTTCTTC. Full variable domain (remainder filled in from reference TRBV19 and TRBJ2-1): DGGITQSPKYLFRKEGQNVTLSCEQNLNHDAMYWYRQDPGQGLRLIYYSQIVNDFQKGDIAEGYSVSREKKESFPLTVTSAQKNPTAFYLCASSIDWTGKSDEQFFGPGTRLTVL.

This chain uses TRBV6-1 with TRBJ2-4, with D maybe TRBD2 (7 bases). This CDR3 has 14 amino acids. The V gene lost 5 bases and the J gene lost 5 bases, with 13 bases spanning the gap. Per the germline V gene, CDR1 is MNHNS and CDR2 is SASEGT. The CDR3 loop is CASSPLGGQNIQYF. CDR3 DNA: TGTGCCAGCAGTCCCTTGGGGGGGCAAAACATTCAGTACTTC.

A few counts support this clone. V is TRBV19 and J is TRBJ1-2; the D gene is possibly TRBD1 (6 bases). Trimming left V 6 bases short and J 8 bases short, with 19 bases between. Looked up from germline, CDR1 is LNHDA and CDR2 is SQIVND (reference sequence). The CDR3 spans 14 residues. CDR3: CASSQATGTGGYTF. The CDR3 region has the DNA TGTGCCAGTAGCCAGGCCACAGGGACTGGGGGCTACACCTTC.

J is TRBJ2-3 and V is TRBV27; the D is unclear. Trimming removed 4 bases at V and 4 bases at J, with 9 bases between. The length of the CDR3 is 13 residues. The germline V gene has CDR1 MNHEY and CDR2 SMNVEV (reference sequence). Here the CDR3 reads CASSSQAPDTQYF. The CDR3 bases are TGTGCCAGCAGTTCTCAAGCCCCAGATACGCAGTATTTT.

The chain links TRBV29-1 to TRBJ1-2, with D unresolved. Looked up from germline, CDR1 is SQVTM and CDR2 is ANQGSEA. V lost 0 bases and J lost 7, with 12 bases in between. CDR3 length: 13 amino acids. The chain's CDR3 is CSVEDPAGVGYTF. For the CDR3, the DNA is TGCAGCGTTGAAGATCCAGCCGGGGTTGGCTACACCTTC.